The source of this T cell receptor beta chain is a study of PD-L1 blockade in urothelial cancer. Regarding time point: pretreatment peripheral blood. Measured with immunoSEQ multiplex PCR; TCRdb has only the in-frame clones, and not every one. The repertoire has tens of thousands of clones, around 89% of them found once; the top ten carry around 1.6%. The CDR3 runs 15 residues. The V end lost 3 bases, the J end lost 0 bases, and 12 bases lay between the germline ends. Germline lookup yields CDR1 KGHSH and CDR2 LQKENI. This TCR was sampled from a man aged 55 to 70 with urothelial cancer. Sequenced material: PBMCs, taken around atezolizumab (anti-PD-L1) treatment. The chain carries TRBV18 and TRBJ2-7, with D tentatively TRBD1 (7 bases). DNA of the CDR3: TGTGCCAGCTCACCCTCAGGGGGAGGCTCCTACGAGCAGTACTTC. Residues: CASSPSGGGSYEQYF.